This T cell receptor beta chain was documented in a study of blood T cell repertoires in COVID-19 (dated by TCRdb to 2020 to 2021). Broadly, across the study: The collaborator samples originated in the United States, Italy and Spain and spanned the acute and convalescent phases of COVID-19. Where available, HLA class I and class II types were taken from metadata supplied by the sample provider and were not determined by assay-based typing. The samples were drawn from two sources: the first 160 participants of the ongoing ImmuneRACE study, and 1,000 to 1,500 subjects contributed by 6 global collaborators. Nearly every sample came with metadata listing a de-identified subject ID, COVID-19 status, age in years and sex. The prospective study material was composed of cDNA or gDNA derived from T cells, B-cell-depleted T cells, or PBMCs. Subjects who had been exposed to COVID-19, were actively infected with it, or had recovered from it provided the deeply sampled blood TCRbeta repertoires that made up the dataset. The repertoires were made available in a free public database intended to serve as a resource for research on the immune response to SARS-CoV-2. The full study reports these points: The amount of clinical and demographic metadata varied by source and participant and was provided uncurated.

Sequences SGHTA (CDR1) and FQGNSA (CDR2) are obtained from the germline V gene. V loses 2 bases at its end and J loses 5 bases; junction bases beyond the gene matches: 11. Reading from cysteine to phenylalanine, the CDR3 counts 16 amino acids. CDR3 DNA is the only sequence kept; it has 48 bases, read in frame from the first base. Each collaborating institution followed its own protocols to collect whole blood in K2EDTA tubes. For TCRbeta analysis, collaborators shipped samples as frozen whole blood, isolated PBMCs, or DNA extracted from either of those sample types. TCRbeta CDR3 regions were amplified from genomic DNA using the immunoSEQ Assay, a bias-controlled multiplex PCR. For the original study's pipeline: The number of nucleated cells in each sample was estimated by amplification of reference gene primers within the assay. To quantify the absolute abundance of each unique TCRbeta CDR3 rearrangement, sequence reads were collapsed and filtered. For each sample, productive Simpson clonality was calculated as the square root of Simpson's diversity index across productive rearrangements. What TCRdb holds here is the immuneACCESS table cut down to in-frame rearrangements. Part of the clones is not present; checked against another copy, under half of the missing clones reflect an unresolved V gene, and the others are unexplained. V, J and clone size are taken as reported in that table, and D and trimming were inferred from the DNA itself. The sample includes about 99,000 clones, with around nine tenths observed a single time. Around 3.1% of the sample rests with the top ten.

As regards this clone: Its antigen is not yet known. It has no much larger one-base neighbor in the sample; base qualities were not kept.

This TCR came from a man aged 45-65 years in a cohort sampled during active COVID-19. The rearranged chain carries TRBV7-2 and TRBJ2-7, and TRBD1 matches 8 of the central bases. Sequenced input: peripheral blood. DNA sequence: TGTGCCAGCAGCTTAAACGGTCCAGGGGGCAGGAACGAGCAGTACTTC. The encoded protein is CASSLNGPGGRNEQYF.